The 31 T cell receptor beta chains below were found in one sample sequenced in a study of CD8 T cells in ankylosing spondylitis. TCRdb analysed the 5' RACE reads with MiXCR anew, one entry per CDR3 protein. The table records just under 350,000 distinct CDR3 sequences, roughly 15% of them present only once. The specimen was blood, either unsorted or a sorted T cell fraction (not recorded which). These receptor sequences come from a male donor with ankylosing spondylitis or in good health (not recorded which).

This chain joins TRBV5-1 and TRBJ2-3; the match to TRBD2 covers 15 bases. This CDR3 comprises 17 residues. J gave up 3 bases and V 6 bases, and 8 bases lay outside the gene matches. The germline V gene has CDR1 SGHRS and CDR2 YFSETQ. In DNA, the CDR3 is TGCGCCAGCACCCTCGAAGGACTAGCGGGAGGGACAGATACGCAGTATTTT. It encodes CASTLEGLAGGTDTQYF.

This clonotype came up many times. This rearrangement joins TRBV25-1 to TRBJ2-5, with a tentative D call TRBD2 (5 bases). Trimming took 2 bases from V and 0 from J, leaving 7 bases between them. This CDR3 contains 14 residues. Germline V gene data show CDR1 as MGHDK and CDR2 as SYGVNS. The CDR3 protein is CASSEMDYQETQYF. CDR3 coding DNA: TGTGCCAGCAGTGAAATGGACTACCAAGAGACCCAGTACTTC.

The chain is built from TRBV3-1 and TRBJ2-3; 9 nucleotides align to TRBD2. The length of the CDR3 is 15 residues. The germline gives CDR1 LGHDT, CDR2 YNNKEL (reference sequence). Losses at the gene ends were 10 bases for V and 2 bases for J; bases not matched to a gene: 10. The DNA for the CDR3 is TGTGCCACCTCCCTCAGACTAGCGGCCACAGATACGCAGTATTTT. The encoded protein is CATSLRLAATDTQYF.

This clonotype was detected only a few times. The chain employs TRBV7-9 and TRBJ2-1; 10 bases map to TRBD1. This CDR3 spans 16 amino acids. J lost 2 bases, V lost 4 bases, and 5 bases had no gene match. From germline, CDR1 is SEHNR and CDR2 FQNEAQ (reference sequence). Here the CDR3 DNA reads TGTGCCAGCAGCTCCGGGACAGGGGACGCCTACAATGAGCAGTTCTTC. Translated: CASSSGTGDAYNEQFF.

The chain recombines TRBV19 with TRBJ2-5; TRBD2 matches at 8 bases. Germline CDR1 LNHDA, CDR2 SQIVND (reference sequence). The CDR3 runs 15 residues. V lost 3 bases to trimming and J lost 5 bases; unmatched junction nucleotides: 8. The CDR3 reads CASSIIAGGEETQYF. CDR3 in DNA: TGTGCCAGTAGTATCATCGCGGGAGGTGAGGAGACCCAGTACTTC.

The V and J genes are TRBV3-1 and TRBJ2-7; 11 bases match TRBD2. CDR1 LGHDT and CDR2 YNNKEL come from the germline V gene (reference sequence). V lost 4 bases, J lost 4 bases, and 6 bases stayed unmatched. CDR3 size: 15 residues. The CDR3 reads CASSPWGTSGYEQYF. CDR3 bases: TGTGCCAGCAGCCCTTGGGGGACTAGCGGATACGAGCAGTACTTC.

This clonotype was recorded a few times. The CDR3 DNA reads as TGTGCCAGCAGCTTAGCGTTGCCGGGGTGGGGAGGTAATGAGCAGTTCTTC. This codes for CASSLALPGWGGNEQFF. This chain uses TRBV7-2 with TRBJ2-1, with D possibly TRBD2 on 6 matching bases. The V end lost 0 bases, the J end lost 7 bases, and 19 bases lay between the germline ends. In germline, CDR1 is SGHTA, CDR2 FQGNSA. The CDR3 runs to 17 residues.

A few counts support this clonotype. CDR3 residues: CSARDYNYPPETQYF. The CDR3 DNA sequence: TGCAGTGCTAGAGATTACAACTACCCGCCAGAGACCCAGTACTTC. The chain is built from TRBV20-1 and TRBJ2-5; D ambiguous. The CDR3 runs to 15 residues. CDR1 is DFQATT, CDR2 SNEGSKA, per germline (reference sequence). V lost 0 bases and J lost 4, with 15 bases in between.

This clonotype showed up just a few times. V is TRBV11-2 and J is TRBJ2-7; D not resolved. V was trimmed by 1 base and J by 4 bases, leaving 11 bases between them. Germline V gene data show CDR1 as SGHAT and CDR2 as FQNNGV. The CDR3 runs to 14 residues. The CDR3 protein is CASSLASTVYEQYF. CDR3 nucleotide sequence: TGTGCCAGCAGCTTAGCTTCCACAGTGTACGAGCAGTACTTC.

The rearrangement uses TRBV5-1 and TRBJ2-1; a possible D gene is TRBD1 (5 bases). The CDR3 has 15 amino acids. In germline, CDR1 is SGHRS, CDR2 YFSETQ. The V end was cut by 1 base, the J end by 6 bases, with 14 bases between. CDR3 nucleotides: TGCGCCAGCAGCTTGATTCCAGGGAACGCCAATGAGCAGTTCTTC. It encodes CASSLIPGNANEQFF.

The CDR3 loop is CSASEGLRQPQHF. The CDR3 DNA reads as TGCAGTGCTAGCGAGGGTTTGAGACAGCCCCAGCATTTT. The chain is built from TRBV20-1 and TRBJ1-5, with D uncertain. From germline, CDR1 is DFQATT and CDR2 SNEGSKA (reference sequence). V lost 3 bases and J lost 7, with 13 bases in between. This CDR3 is built from 13 residues.

This clonotype was detected only a few times. This chain links TRBV9 with TRBJ2-1; 10 nucleotides line up with TRBD2. J gave up 2 bases and V 0 bases, and 2 bases lay outside the gene matches. The CDR3 runs 16 residues. Germline-derived CDR1 and CDR2 are SGDLS and YYNGEE. The CDR3 sequence: CASSVVGTSAYNEQFF. CDR3 nucleotides: TGTGCCAGCAGCGTAGTAGGGACTAGCGCCTACAATGAGCAGTTCTTC. The entire variable domain, with the rest obtained from reference TRBV9 and TRBJ2-1, is as follows: DSGVTQTPKHLITATGQRVTLRCSPRSGDLSVYWYQQSLDQGLQFLIQYYNGEERAKGNILERFSAQQFPDLHSELNLSSLELGDSALYFCASSVVGTSAYNEQFFGPGTRLTVL.

The chain couples TRBV3-1 to TRBJ1-2; 8 positions agree with TRBD1. The trim removed 4 bases at V and 4 bases at J, leaving 8 bases unmatched. Germline loops: CDR1 LGHDT, CDR2 YNNKEL (reference sequence). CDR3 size: 15 residues. CDR3 in amino acids: CASSRRGTGPYGYTF. CDR3 in DNA: TGTGCCAGCAGCCGCCGCGGGACAGGACCCTATGGCTACACCTTC.

This clonotype was counted ten times or more. The chain carries TRBV5-6 and TRBJ2-3; the D is unclear. The V end lost 3 bases, the J end lost 0 bases, and 8 bases lay between the germline ends. The germline V gene has CDR1 SGHDT and CDR2 YYEEEE. This CDR3 spans 14 amino acids. The CDR3 nucleotides are TGTGCCAGCAGCTACTCAGCTAGCACAGATACGCAGTATTTT. As protein: CASSYSASTDTQYF.

This clonotype has a handful of counts. The J gene is TRBJ2-1, the V gene TRBV10-3; the D gene is possibly TRBD2 (6 bases). CDR3 size: 17 residues. The V end was cut by 4 bases, the J end by 0 bases, with 16 bases between. Germline V lookup: CDR1 ENHRY, CDR2 SYGVKD. Written as DNA, the CDR3 is TGTGCCATCAGTGCGGCAACCGGGAGAAGCTCCTACAATGAGCAGTTCTTC. Its translation is CAISAATGRSSYNEQFF.

V and J are TRBV29-1 and TRBJ1-1; D is uncertain. CDR1 and CDR2 from the germline V gene are SQVTM and ANQGSEA. This CDR3 region has 14 residues. The V end lost 4 bases, the J end lost 3 bases, and 15 bases lay between the germline ends. The CDR3 bases are TGCAGCGTTGGGAAAGGGCCCGGGGACACTGAAGCTTTCTTT. Protein: CSVGKGPGDTEAFF.

The chain recombines TRBV12-3 or TRBV12-4 with TRBJ2-1; TRBD2 matches at 8 bases. The CDR3 sequence is 16 residues long. Trimming at V came to 5 bases and at J to 0 bases, leaving 6 bases not matched to a gene. CDR3 residues: CASSPQREISYNEQFF. In DNA, the CDR3 is TGTGCCAGCAGTCCTCAGCGGGAGATCTCCTACAATGAGCAGTTCTTC.

This clonotype has just a few counts. The V gene is TRBV12-3 or TRBV12-4, the J gene TRBJ2-7; D is unresolved. The CDR3 covers 14 residues. V was trimmed by 8 bases and J by 0 bases, leaving 14 bases between them. CDR3 protein: CASAGGSFSYEQYF. DNA for the CDR3: TGTGCCAGCGCCGGTGGCAGTTTCTCCTACGAGCAGTACTTC.

The V and J genes are TRBV29-1 and TRBJ2-1; the match to TRBD2 covers 13 bases. The CDR3 has 13 amino acids. Germline V CDR1 and CDR2: SQVTM, ANQGSEA. The junction had 5 bases not matched to a gene; V was cut back by 7 bases and J by 8 bases. The CDR3 DNA is TGCAGCGGTGGCGGGACTAGCGGGGATGAGCAGTTCTTC. Translated: CSGGGTSGDEQFF.

This clonotype occurred a few times. In DNA, the CDR3 is TGTGCCAGCAGTGAAAACGGGCAGGAAAAACTGTTTTTT. It specifies CASSENGQEKLFF. The J gene is TRBJ1-4, the V gene TRBV25-1; D not certain. CDR1 is MGHDK, CDR2 SYGVNS, per germline. Trimming took off 2 bases at V and 8 bases at J, with 9 bases between the two ends. This CDR3 is built from 13 residues.

This clonotype came up a few times. This sequence joins TRBV20-1 and TRBJ2-7; 10 bases agree with TRBD2. There are 15 residues in the CDR3. The trim removed 3 bases at V and 3 bases at J, leaving 8 bases unmatched. Germline loops: CDR1 DFQATT, CDR2 SNEGSKA (reference sequence). The DNA of the CDR3 is TGCAGTGCTAGTGGCCCAGCGGGAGGGAACTACGAGCAGTACTTC. Amino acids: CSASGPAGGNYEQYF.

This clonotype has just a few counts. This chain uses TRBV5-1 with TRBJ2-5; 9 bases line up with TRBD2. Germline V CDR1 and CDR2: SGHRS, YFSETQ. This CDR3 contains 13 residues. The trim removed 5 bases at V and 6 bases at J, leaving 5 bases unmatched. The CDR3 nucleotides are TGCGCCAGCAGTTTAGCGGGAGACAAGACCCAGTACTTC. Its protein product is CASSLAGDKTQYF.

The chain joins TRBV5-6 to TRBJ2-3; 8 bases are shared with TRBD2. The CDR3 runs 16 residues. The V gene's germline CDR1 is SGHDT and CDR2 YYEEEE. Trimming removed 4 bases from V and 6 bases from J; junction bases left unmatched: 13. The CDR3 DNA reads TGTGCCAGCAGCGTCGTAGCGGGGACCCTGTCGGATACGCAGTATTTT. Encoded protein: CASSVVAGTLSDTQYF.

This clonotype has just one count. This chain uses TRBV10-3 with TRBJ2-2; D possibly corresponds to TRBD2 (6 bases). Germline loops: CDR1 ENHRY, CDR2 SYGVKD. This CDR3 region has 11 residues. Deletions cut 11 bases from V and 7 bases from J, with 11 bases between. The CDR3 here is CALGGVGELFF. CDR3 nucleotide sequence: TGTGCCTTAGGAGGGGTCGGGGAGCTGTTTTTT.

This clonotype occurred many times. CDR3 sequence: CSARDRVRGLGKLFF. In DNA form, the CDR3 reads TGCAGTGCTAGAGATCGAGTACGGGGCTTGGGGAAACTGTTTTTT. J is TRBJ1-4 and V is TRBV20-1; tentatively, D is TRBD1 (5 bases). V lost 0 bases to trimming and J lost 11 bases, with 19 bases between them. Germline V CDR1 and CDR2: DFQATT, SNEGSKA (reference sequence). The CDR3 is 15 amino acids.

V and J are TRBV6-1 and TRBJ2-4; possible D gene TRBD1, 6 bases. This CDR3 contains 12 residues. Germline V gene sequence: CDR1 MNHNS, CDR2 SASEGT. With 10 bases removed from V and 5 bases from J, the gap between germline ends came to 12 bases. The chain's CDR3 is CATNRVQNIQYF. The DNA for the CDR3 is TGTGCCACCAACAGGGTACAAAACATTCAGTACTTC.

The chain combines TRBV4-1 with TRBJ1-4; possible D gene TRBD1, 5 bases. The CDR3 is 15 amino acids. The germline gives CDR1 MGHRA, CDR2 YSYEKL. Deletions cut 1 base from V and 4 bases from J, with 10 bases between. CDR3 region: CASSQVGVRNEKLFF. The CDR3 bases are TGCGCCAGCAGCCAAGTGGGGGTCCGTAATGAAAAACTGTTTTTT.

The V gene is TRBV29-1, the J gene TRBJ2-4; perhaps TRBD2 as D (6 bases). The CDR3 is 15 residues long. Trimming took off 0 bases at V and 6 bases at J, with 15 bases between the two ends. In germline, CDR1 is SQVTM, CDR2 ANQGSEA. The CDR3 DNA is TGCAGCGTTGAAGATCCTGCCGGAGGGGCAAACATTCAGTACTTC. This codes for CSVEDPAGGANIQYF.

This clonotype was seen only once. The chain joins TRBV19 to TRBJ2-1; D unresolved. The CDR3 length is 14 residues. Germline assignment: CDR1 LNHDA and CDR2 SQIVND (reference sequence). Trimming took 7 bases from V and 0 from J, leaving 10 bases between them. The CDR3 here is CASKVSSSYNEQFF. The CDR3 DNA is TGTGCCAGTAAGGTGTCGAGCTCCTACAATGAGCAGTTCTTC.

This clonotype has a handful of counts. The rearrangement joins TRBV10-2 to TRBJ1-2; D is unresolved. Trimming removed 4 bases at V and 1 base at J, with 7 bases between. This CDR3 has 13 amino acids. Looked up from germline, CDR1 is WSHSY and CDR2 is SAAADI. The CDR3 nucleotides are TGCGCCAGCAGTGGGACGGATAACTATGGCTACACCTTC. Protein: CASSGTDNYGYTF.

The chain recombines TRBV24-1 with TRBJ2-3, with 8 bases aligning to TRBD1. The CDR3 runs 16 residues. Trimming cost V 1 base and J 5 bases; bases outside gene matches: 7. The germline V gene has CDR1 KGHDR and CDR2 SFDVKD. CDR3 sequence: CATSDFRQGAGDTQYF. CDR3 nucleotide sequence: TGTGCCACCAGTGATTTTCGTCAGGGGGCGGGAGATACGCAGTATTTT.